These T cell receptor beta chains were read from a single sample in a study of CD8 T cells in ankylosing spondylitis. Each CDR3 protein gets one entry after TCRdb re-called the 5' RACE reads with MiXCR. The sample consists of roughly 400,000 distinct CDR3 sequences, 20% to 25% of them appearing once. The sample taken for sequencing was blood, either unsorted or a sorted T cell fraction (not recorded which). Receptors originate from a male donor with ankylosing spondylitis. The CDR3 runs from the conserved cysteine through the conserved F or W. D genes are given only for firm matches. A row's size may be missing; if present it is once, few, many or a size class.

size,J,D,V,DNA,CDR3
NA,TRBJ2-1,NA,TRBV18,TGTGCCAGCTCACCATTGGCACTAGCTGGCGACAATGAGCAGTTCTTC,CASSPLALAGDNEQFF
many,TRBJ2-7,NA,TRBV20-1,TGCAGTGCTAGCCCGGGAGCAAGCTACGAGCAGTACTTC,CSASPGASYEQYF
few,TRBJ2-1,TRBD1,TRBV4-1,TGCGCCAGCAGCCAAGGGGGACAGACCTACAATGAGCAGTTCTTC,CASSQGGQTYNEQFF
NA,TRBJ1-1,NA,TRBV21-1,TGTGCCAGCAGCAAAAGTGGGCAGCTAGAACCTTTGAACACTGAAGCTTTCTTT,CASSKSGQLEPLNTEAFF
few,TRBJ1-1,TRBD1,TRBV29-1,TGCAGCGTTGGGGGGGACAGGGGGCGTTTGAACACTGAAGCTTTCTTT,CSVGGDRGRLNTEAFF
NA,TRBJ1-1,NA,TRBV5-1,TGCGCCAGCAGCATCATGGATAACACTGAAGCTTTCTTT,CASSIMDNTEAFF
NA,TRBJ2-1,NA,TRBV12-5,TGTGCTAGCGGCCGGAATGAGCAGTTCTTC,CASGRNEQFF
few,TRBJ2-7,TRBD2,TRBV29-1,TGCAGCGTTCCGGGACTACGAGCCTACGAGCAGTACTTC,CSVPGLRAYEQYF
few,TRBJ2-1,NA,TRBV20-1,TGCAGTGCTCACCCACTAGGCTACAATGAGCAGTTCTTC,CSAHPLGYNEQFF
few,TRBJ2-3,NA,TRBV11-2,TGTGCCAGCAGCTTAGGGGGAAATACGCAGTATTTT,CASSLGGNTQYF
NA,TRBJ2-7,NA,TRBV28,TGTGCCAGCAGTTACAACCGCAGTCCCTACGAGCAGTACTTC,CASSYNRSPYEQYF
NA,TRBJ1-5,NA,TRBV2,TGTGCCAGCACCCTCATAGCGAATCAGCCCCAGCATTTT,CASTLIANQPQHF
few,TRBJ2-1,TRBD1,TRBV6-1,TGTGCCAGCAGTCCACGGACAGGCCGCTTTTCCAATGAGCAGTTCTTC,CASSPRTGRFSNEQFF
many,TRBJ2-1,TRBD1,TRBV29-1,TGCAGCGTTGAGGGACAGGGAACTTACAATGAGCAGTTCTTC,CSVEGQGTYNEQFF
NA,TRBJ2-3,NA,TRBV5-5,TGTGCCAGCAGCTTGGGTCCCGACACCTCAGCAGATACGCAGTATTTT,CASSLGPDTSADTQYF
few,TRBJ2-1,NA,TRBV29-1,TGCAGCGCCGGGGACACTTTCTACAATGAGCAGTTCTTC,CSAGDTFYNEQFF
few,TRBJ2-5,TRBD2,TRBV6-1,TGTGCCAGCAGTCCTTCTAGCGGGTCATACCAAGAGACCCAGTACTTC,CASSPSSGSYQETQYF
NA,TRBJ1-4,NA,TRBV2,TGTGCCAGCAGTGAGTTGGGAGCTAATGAAAAACTGTTTTTT,CASSELGANEKLFF
few,TRBJ2-1,TRBD2,TRBV5-5,TGTGCCAGCAGCTTGGCCATTCTAGCGGGGTACTCCTACAATGAGCAGTTCTTC,CASSLAILAGYSYNEQFF
NA,TRBJ2-1,NA,TRBV5-1,TGCGCCAGCAGCTTGGTAGGGGGTGAGCAGTTCTTC,CASSLVGGEQFF
NA,TRBJ1-5,NA,TRBV7-2,TGTGCCAGCAGCTTGAGTACTAGCAATCAGCCCCAGCATTTT,CASSLSTSNQPQHF
few,TRBJ2-1,NA,TRBV6-2/TRBV6-3,TGTGCCAGCACCACCAGCGGAGCTCTTGGTAATGAGCAGTTCTTC,CASTTSGALGNEQFF
once,TRBJ2-3,NA,TRBV5-1,TGCGCCAGCAGCTCCGTCCCAGGGACAGATACGCAGTATTTT,CASSSVPGTDTQYF
NA,TRBJ2-3,TRBD2,TRBV12-3/TRBV12-4,TGTGCCAGCAGTCGAAGACTAGCAGCTAGCACAGATACGCAGTATTTT,CASSRRLAASTDTQYF
NA,TRBJ2-1,TRBD2,TRBV6-5,TGTGCCAGCATTTATTCCAGCACTAGGCGGGGGGGGGATGAGCAGTTCTTC,CASIYSSTRRGGDEQFF
many,TRBJ1-1,NA,TRBV29-1,TGCAGCGCTGGGACGGAACGAGGGAACACTGAAGCTTTCTTT,CSAGTERGNTEAFF
NA,TRBJ1-2,NA,TRBV6-5,TGTGCCAGCAGTTACTCGTCAGTAGCGGGCTATGGCTACACCTTC,CASSYSSVAGYGYTF
few,TRBJ2-7,NA,TRBV6-5,TGTGCCAGCAGTTACTTCCAGGCAGGGGGGCTAGGCGAGCAGTACTTC,CASSYFQAGGLGEQYF
few,TRBJ2-3,NA,TRBV7-8,TGTGCCAGCAGACCTACGTTGGCAGATACGCAGTATTTT,CASRPTLADTQYF
NA,TRBJ2-7,NA,TRBV5-1,TGCGCCAGCAGCTTGGAGGCGACTACCTACGAGCAGTACTTC,CASSLEATTYEQYF